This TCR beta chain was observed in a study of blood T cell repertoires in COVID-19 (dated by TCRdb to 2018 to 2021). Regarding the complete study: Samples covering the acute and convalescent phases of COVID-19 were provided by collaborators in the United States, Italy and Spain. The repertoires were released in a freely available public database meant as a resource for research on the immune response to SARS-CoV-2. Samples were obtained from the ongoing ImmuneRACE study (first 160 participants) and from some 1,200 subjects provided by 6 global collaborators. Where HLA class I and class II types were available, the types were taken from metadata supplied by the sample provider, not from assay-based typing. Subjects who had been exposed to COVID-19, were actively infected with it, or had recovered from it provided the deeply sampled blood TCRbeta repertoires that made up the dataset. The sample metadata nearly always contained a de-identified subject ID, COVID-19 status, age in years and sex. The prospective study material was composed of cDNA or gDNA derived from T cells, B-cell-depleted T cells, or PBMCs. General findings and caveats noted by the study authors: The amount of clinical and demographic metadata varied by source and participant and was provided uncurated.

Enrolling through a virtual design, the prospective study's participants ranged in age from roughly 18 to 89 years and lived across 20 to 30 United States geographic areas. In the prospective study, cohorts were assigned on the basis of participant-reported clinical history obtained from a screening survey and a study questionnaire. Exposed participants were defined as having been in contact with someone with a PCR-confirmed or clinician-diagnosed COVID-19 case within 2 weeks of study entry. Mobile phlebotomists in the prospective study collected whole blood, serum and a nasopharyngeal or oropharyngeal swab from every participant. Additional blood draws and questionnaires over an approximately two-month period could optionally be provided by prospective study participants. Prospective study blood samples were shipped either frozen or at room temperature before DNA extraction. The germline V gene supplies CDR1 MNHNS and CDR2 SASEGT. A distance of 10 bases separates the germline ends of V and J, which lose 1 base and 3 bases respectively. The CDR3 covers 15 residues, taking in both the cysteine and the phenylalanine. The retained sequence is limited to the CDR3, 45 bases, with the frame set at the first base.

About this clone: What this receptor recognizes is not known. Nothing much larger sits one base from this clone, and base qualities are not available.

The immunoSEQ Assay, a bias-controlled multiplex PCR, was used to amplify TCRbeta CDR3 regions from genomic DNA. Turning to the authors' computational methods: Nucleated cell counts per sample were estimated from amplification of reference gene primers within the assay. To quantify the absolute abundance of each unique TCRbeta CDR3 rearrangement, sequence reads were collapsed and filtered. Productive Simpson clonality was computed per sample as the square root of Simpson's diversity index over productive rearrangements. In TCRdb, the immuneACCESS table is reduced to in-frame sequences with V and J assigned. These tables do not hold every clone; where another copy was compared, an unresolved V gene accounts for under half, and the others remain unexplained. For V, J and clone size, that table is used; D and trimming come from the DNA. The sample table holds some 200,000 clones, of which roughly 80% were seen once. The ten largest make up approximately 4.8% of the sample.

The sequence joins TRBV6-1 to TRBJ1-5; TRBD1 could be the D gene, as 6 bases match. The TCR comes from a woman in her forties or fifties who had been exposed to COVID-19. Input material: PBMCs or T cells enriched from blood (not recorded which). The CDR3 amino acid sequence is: CASSEGGGPNQPQHF. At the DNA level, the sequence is TGTGCCAGCAGTGAAGGGGGGGGCCCCAATCAGCCCCAGCATTTT.